A single T cell receptor beta chain is shown here with its context. What antigen it recognizes has not been identified. No base-level quality is on record; no much larger clone is a single base apart. These data come from a study of shared clonotypes between healthy human individuals (dated by TCRdb to 2020 to 2021). For the wider study: A few men and two women, aged 18 to 49 years, made up the cohort. To estimate repertoire size and how much clonotype sharing occurs between individuals, the study deeply sequenced the blood TCR repertoires of 4 to 6 healthy adults. To increase sequencing depth and limit assay-specific biases, TCR repertoire library preparation and sequencing were carried out by different laboratories using diverse techniques. Per donor, leukapheresis produced somewhere between about 0.9 and 10 billion PBMCs.

Using the deep immunoSEQ assay, multiplex PCR amplified TCR CDR3 regions from genomic DNA. For each cell subset, the extracted genomic DNA was distributed evenly across all wells of several immunoSEQ 96-well plates, and each plate served as one replicate. For unsorted PBMC, each replicate PCR was loaded with 300 ng genomic DNA, equivalent to about 30,000 T cell genomes. Ten immunoSEQ deep assay plates were used to sequence the unsorted PBMC genomic DNA. Purified libraries were measured with a Qubit 3.0 fluorometer, size-checked on a Bioanalyzer 2100, and measured again with the KAPA Library Quantification kit. Each immunoSEQ 96-well plate was sequenced on its own single-read 150-cycle Illumina NextSeq 550 flow cell. Processing in the source paper ran as follows. Because the immunoSEQ output included only junctional sequences and no quality scores, the filtering could not be the same as the filtering used for full-length reads. To assign V/J genes and CDR3, sequences were annotated using PyIR, a Python wrapper for IgBLAST v1.9, with IMGT germline references. Reads with weak V/J assignments (E-value above 1e-6), missing CDR3, stop codons, out-of-frame junctions, or ambiguous translated residues were removed. A V3J clonotype was defined by an identical inferred V gene, J gene, and CDR3 amino acid sequence. To compute the percentage overlap between repertoires, the number of shared unique clonotypes was divided by the size of the smaller repertoire. Repertoire richness was assessed with RTK rarefaction, the Chao1 estimator, and Recon v2.1 estimates of unobserved clonotypes. TCRdb carries this immuneACCESS record with in-frame sequences only. Its versions omit some clonotypes, under half of them owing to an unresolved V gene in the studies checked, with the rest unexplained. For V, J and clone size, that table is used; D and trimming come from the DNA. This sample is represented by 400,000 to 500,000 clones; over 60% of them were singletons. 10% to 15% of the sample belongs to the ten largest clones.

The investigation overall reported the following: Because the study included only a small number of donors, the genetic and exposure-history diversity represented was limited. Pairwise subsampling led to the expectation that sequencing depth would affect the degree of clonotype sharing among donors. Only blood was sampled, and tissue TCR repertoires likely differ from those in blood.

The donors were healthy, HIV-negative adults with no recently reported acute infections or vaccinations. Only Caucasian adults living in Nashville, Tennessee, USA were represented among the donors. For unsorted samples, 80 million to 100 million PBMCs were counted, and genomic DNA was extracted using the QIAamp DNA Blood Mini kit. After blood collection by leukapheresis, PBMCs were isolated using Ficoll-Histopaque density gradient centrifugation and then cryopreserved in the vapor phase of liquid nitrogen. Cut back by 5 bases and 6 bases, the V and J ends lie 18 bases apart. CDR1 is given as GTSNPN and CDR2 as SVGIG, both from the germline V gene (reference sequence). Spanning cysteine to phenylalanine, the CDR3 consists of 14 amino acids. The only DNA kept is the CDR3, 42 bases in frame from the first base.

This clonotype was sampled from a woman between 35 and 50 years old in good health. Some clones in this sample may be carry-over from other donors' samples. The chain joins TRBV30 to TRBJ2-3; the D gene may be TRBD1 or TRBD2, since each aligns over 6 bases. Sequenced: PBMCs. The base sequence is TGTGCCTGGGGGGGGCCACGCGTAGAGGATACGCAGTATTTT. Translated, this gives CAWGGPRVEDTQYF.